This T cell receptor beta chain was obtained from a study of post-analysis software for immune sequencing data. Study-wide background: Clinical courses comprised relapsing-remitting, secondary progressive and progressive-relapsing multiple sclerosis.

This clonotype was detected a few times. What it recognizes is unknown. Whole-study findings and limits: Compared with controls, patients showed significantly lower normalized Chao1 diversity. Samples prepared in the same batch strongly co-clustered by F measure.

cDNA libraries of TCR beta carried unique molecular identifiers. Each sample of about 0.9 to 10 million input T cells yielded about 500,000 cDNA molecules, so each molecule approximated one T cell. In TCRdb, the PCR reads were re-called with MiXCR into one record per CDR3 protein. The sample records about 820,000 distinct CDR3 sequences, about 53% being singletons. Input material: blood. This clonotype originated in a girl between 5 and 17 years old with multiple sclerosis.

The CDR3 DNA reads as TGTGCCAGCAGCTTAGCGTCCGGCGGGGGGGCCGGCACAGATACGCAGTATTTT. Translation: CASSLASGGGAGTDTQYF. J is TRBJ2-3 and V is TRBV7-2, with 9 bases fitting TRBD2. Trimming removed 0 bases from V and 1 base from J; junction bases left unmatched: 8. Looked up from germline, CDR1 is SGHTA and CDR2 is FQGNSA. The CDR3 is made up of 18 amino acids.